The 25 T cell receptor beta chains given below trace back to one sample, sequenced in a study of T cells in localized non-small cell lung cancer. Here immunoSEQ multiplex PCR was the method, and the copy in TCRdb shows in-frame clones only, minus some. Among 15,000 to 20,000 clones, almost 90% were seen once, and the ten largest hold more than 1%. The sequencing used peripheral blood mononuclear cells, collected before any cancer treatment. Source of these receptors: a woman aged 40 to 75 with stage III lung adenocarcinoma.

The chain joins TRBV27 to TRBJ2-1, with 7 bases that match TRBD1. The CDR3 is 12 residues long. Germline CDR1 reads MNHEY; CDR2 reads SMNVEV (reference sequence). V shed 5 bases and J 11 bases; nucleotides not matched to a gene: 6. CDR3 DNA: TGTGCCAGCAGTCCAACAGGGGCTCAGCAGTTCTTC. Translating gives CASSPTGAQQFF.

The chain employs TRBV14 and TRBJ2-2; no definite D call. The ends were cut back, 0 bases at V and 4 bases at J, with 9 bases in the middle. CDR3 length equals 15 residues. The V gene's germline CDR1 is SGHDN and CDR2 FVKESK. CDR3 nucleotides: TGTGCCAGCAGCCAAGATCCGTCCGCCACCGGGGAGCTGTTTTTT. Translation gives CASSQDPSATGELFF.

The CDR3 loop reads CASRQRGWTGELFF. CDR3 bases: TGTGCCAGCAGGCAGAGGGGGTGGACCGGGGAGCTGTTTTTT. The rearrangement joins TRBV2 to TRBJ2-2; possibly TRBD1 for D (6 bases). CDR1 SNHLY and CDR2 FYNNEI come from the germline V gene. This CDR3 contains 14 residues. Trimming removed 6 bases from V and 5 bases from J, with 13 bases in between.

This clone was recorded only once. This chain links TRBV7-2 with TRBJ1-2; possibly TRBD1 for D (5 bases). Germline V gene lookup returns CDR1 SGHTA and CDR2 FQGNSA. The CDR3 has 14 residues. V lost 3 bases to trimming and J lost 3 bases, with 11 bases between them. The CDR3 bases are TGTGCCAGCAGCTTCCTCTGGGGGGACTATGGCTACACCTTC. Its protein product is CASSFLWGDYGYTF.

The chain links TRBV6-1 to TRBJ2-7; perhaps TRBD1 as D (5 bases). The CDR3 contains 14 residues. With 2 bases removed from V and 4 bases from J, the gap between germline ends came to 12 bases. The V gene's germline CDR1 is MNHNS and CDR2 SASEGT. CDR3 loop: CASSEQGRGYEQYF. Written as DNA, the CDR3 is TGTGCCAGCAGTGAACAGGGTCGAGGTTACGAGCAGTACTTC.

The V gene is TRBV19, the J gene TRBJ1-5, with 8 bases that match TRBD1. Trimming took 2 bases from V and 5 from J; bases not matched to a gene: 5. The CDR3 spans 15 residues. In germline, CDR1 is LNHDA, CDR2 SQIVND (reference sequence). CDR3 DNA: TGTGCCAGTAGTATAAAGGGACAGGCTCATCAGCCCCAGCATTTT. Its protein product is CASSIKGQAHQPQHF.

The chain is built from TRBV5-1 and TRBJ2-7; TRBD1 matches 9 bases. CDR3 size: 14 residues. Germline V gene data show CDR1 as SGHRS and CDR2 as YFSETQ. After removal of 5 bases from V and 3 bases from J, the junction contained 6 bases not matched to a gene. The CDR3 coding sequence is TGCGCCAGCAGTCCACCGGGACAGGGCTACGAGCAGTACTTC. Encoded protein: CASSPPGQGYEQYF.

CDR3 in amino acids: CASSQNPGQKNIQYF. The DNA for the CDR3 is TGCGCCAGCAGCCAAAACCCCGGACAGAAAAACATTCAGTACTTC. This rearrangement joins TRBV4-3 to TRBJ2-4; a weak D match, TRBD1 (6 bases). Trimming cost V 2 bases and J 4 bases, with 12 bases left between them. Germline V gene data show CDR1 as LGHNA and CDR2 as YSLEER. The CDR3 consists of 15 residues.

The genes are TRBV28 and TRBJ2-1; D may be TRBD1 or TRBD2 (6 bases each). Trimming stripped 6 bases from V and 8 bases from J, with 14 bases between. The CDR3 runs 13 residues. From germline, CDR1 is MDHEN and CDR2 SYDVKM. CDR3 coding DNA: TGTGCCAGCAGCCGTAACAGGGAGGATGAGCAGTTCTTC. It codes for CASSRNREDEQFF. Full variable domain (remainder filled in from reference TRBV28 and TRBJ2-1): DVKVTQSSRYLVKRTGEKVFLECVQDMDHENMFWYRQDPGLGLRLIYFSYDVKMKEKGDIPEGYSVSREKKERFSLILESASTNQTSMYLCASSRNREDEQFFGPGTRLTVL.

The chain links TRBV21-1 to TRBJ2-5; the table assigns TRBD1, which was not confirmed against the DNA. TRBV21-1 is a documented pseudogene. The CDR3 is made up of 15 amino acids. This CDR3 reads CAEWDSGGYQETQYF. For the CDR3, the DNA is TGTGCCGAGTGGGACTCAGGGGGGTATCAAGAGACCCAGTACTTC.

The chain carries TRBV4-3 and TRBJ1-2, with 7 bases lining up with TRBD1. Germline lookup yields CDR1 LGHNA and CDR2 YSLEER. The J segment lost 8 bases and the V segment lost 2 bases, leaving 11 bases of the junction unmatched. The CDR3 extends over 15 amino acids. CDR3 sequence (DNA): TGCGCCAGCAGCCAACTCCTCGGGACAGCGAAGGGCTACACCTTC. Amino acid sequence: CASSQLLGTAKGYTF.

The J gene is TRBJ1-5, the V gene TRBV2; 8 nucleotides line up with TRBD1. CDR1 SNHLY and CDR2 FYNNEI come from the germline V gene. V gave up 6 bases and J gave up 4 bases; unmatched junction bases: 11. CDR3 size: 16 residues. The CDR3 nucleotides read TGTGCCAGCAGGGCCACGCCTGACAGGGGTAATCAGCCCCAGCATTTT. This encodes CASRATPDRGNQPQHF.

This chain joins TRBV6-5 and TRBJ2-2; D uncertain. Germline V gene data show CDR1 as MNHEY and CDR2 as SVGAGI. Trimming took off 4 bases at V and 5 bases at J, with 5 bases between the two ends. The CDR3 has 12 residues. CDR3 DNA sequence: TGTGCCAGCAGTTTAGGGACCGGGGAGCTGTTTTTT. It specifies CASSLGTGELFF.

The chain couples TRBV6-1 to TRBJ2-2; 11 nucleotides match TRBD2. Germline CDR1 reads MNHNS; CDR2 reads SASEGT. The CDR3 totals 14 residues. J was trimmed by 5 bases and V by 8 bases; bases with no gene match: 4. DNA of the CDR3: TGTGCCAGCGGACTAGCGGGTTTGACCGGGGAGCTGTTTTTT. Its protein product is CASGLAGLTGELFF.

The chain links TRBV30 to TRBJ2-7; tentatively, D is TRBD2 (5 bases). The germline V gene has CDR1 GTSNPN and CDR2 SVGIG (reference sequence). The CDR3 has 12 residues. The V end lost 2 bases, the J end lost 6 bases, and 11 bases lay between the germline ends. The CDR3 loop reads CAWSRARGEQYF. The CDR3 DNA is TGTGCCTGGAGTAGGGCCCGGGGCGAGCAGTACTTC.

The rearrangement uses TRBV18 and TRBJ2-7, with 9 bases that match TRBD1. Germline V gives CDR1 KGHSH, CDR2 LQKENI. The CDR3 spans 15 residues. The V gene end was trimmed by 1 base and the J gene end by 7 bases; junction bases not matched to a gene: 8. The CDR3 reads CASSPRAQGAGEQYF. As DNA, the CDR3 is TGTGCCAGCTCACCACGGGCACAGGGGGCAGGGGAGCAGTACTTC.

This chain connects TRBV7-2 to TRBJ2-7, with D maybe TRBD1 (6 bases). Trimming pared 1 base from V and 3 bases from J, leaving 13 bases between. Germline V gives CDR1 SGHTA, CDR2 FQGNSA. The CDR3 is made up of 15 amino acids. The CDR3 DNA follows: TGTGCCAGCAGCTTAGGCGTGGGGGCCTTCTACGAGCAGTACTTC. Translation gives CASSLGVGAFYEQYF.

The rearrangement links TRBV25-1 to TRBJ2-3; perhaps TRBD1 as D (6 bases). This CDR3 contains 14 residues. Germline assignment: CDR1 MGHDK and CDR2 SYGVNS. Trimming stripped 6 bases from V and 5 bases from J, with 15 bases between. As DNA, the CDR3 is TGTGCCAGCAGAACCAGGGGCAGGGGAGATACGCAGTATTTT. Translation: CASRTRGRGDTQYF.

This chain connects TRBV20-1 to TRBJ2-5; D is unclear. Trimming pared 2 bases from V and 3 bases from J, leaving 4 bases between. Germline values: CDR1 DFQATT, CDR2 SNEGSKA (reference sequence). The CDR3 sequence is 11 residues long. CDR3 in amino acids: CSARPEETQYF. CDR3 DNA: TGCAGTGCTAGACCAGAAGAGACCCAGTACTTC.

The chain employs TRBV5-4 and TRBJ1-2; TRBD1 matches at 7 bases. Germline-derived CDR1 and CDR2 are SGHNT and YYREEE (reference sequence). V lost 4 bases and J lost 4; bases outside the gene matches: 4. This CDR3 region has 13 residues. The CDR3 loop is CASSRQGFYGYTF. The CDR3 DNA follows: TGTGCCAGCAGCCGACAGGGCTTCTATGGCTACACCTTC.

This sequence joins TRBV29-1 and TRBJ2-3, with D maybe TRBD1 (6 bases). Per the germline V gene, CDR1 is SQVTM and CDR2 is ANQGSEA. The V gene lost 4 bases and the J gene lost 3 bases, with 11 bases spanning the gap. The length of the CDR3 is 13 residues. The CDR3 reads CSVAGGRTDTQYF. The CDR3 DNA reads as TGCAGCGTTGCTGGGGGCAGGACAGATACGCAGTATTTT.

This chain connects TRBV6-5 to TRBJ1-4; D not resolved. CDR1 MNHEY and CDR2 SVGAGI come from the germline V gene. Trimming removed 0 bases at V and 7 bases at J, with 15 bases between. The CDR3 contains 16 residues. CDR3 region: CASSYSSRAKREKLFF. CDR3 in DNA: TGTGCCAGCAGTTACTCGTCACGGGCGAAACGTGAAAAACTGTTTTTT.

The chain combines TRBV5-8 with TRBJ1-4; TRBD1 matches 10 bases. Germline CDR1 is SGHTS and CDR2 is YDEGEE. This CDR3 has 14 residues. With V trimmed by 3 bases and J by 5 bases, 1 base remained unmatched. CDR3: CASSSGQGNEKLFF. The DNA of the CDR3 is TGTGCCAGCAGCTCGGGACAGGGGAATGAAAAACTGTTTTTT.

The CDR3: CASSSFGGGVSETQYF. The DNA for the CDR3 is TGTGCCAGCAGCTCCTTCGGCGGGGGGGTGTCGGAGACCCAGTACTTC. The rearrangement links TRBV7-2 to TRBJ2-5; 9 bases agree with TRBD2. The CDR3 has 16 residues. Germline CDR1 is SGHTA and CDR2 is FQGNSA. V was clipped by 4 bases and J by 5 bases; unmatched bases: 11.

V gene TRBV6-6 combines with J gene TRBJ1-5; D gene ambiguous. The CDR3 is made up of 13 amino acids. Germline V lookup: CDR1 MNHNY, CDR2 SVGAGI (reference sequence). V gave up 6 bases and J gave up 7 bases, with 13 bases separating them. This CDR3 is CASSLDPRQPQHF. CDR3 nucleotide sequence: TGTGCCAGCAGCCTAGACCCAAGACAGCCCCAGCATTTT.